This TCR beta chain was identified in a study of cytomegalovirus exposure and HLA in healthy donors. Study-level results: Fewer N-insertions (relative to the roughly 700-donor mean) were reportedly seen in an Asian-associated ancestry cluster in a later analysis. Follow-up analysis later connected one missense variant in DCLRE1C with trimming of TCR beta V- and J-genes. Most TCR sequences proved rare, with some public TCRs found in many donors.

On this clone itself: Antigen unknown.

The PCR ran on 60 Vbeta and 13 Jbeta primers. The table came from immunoSEQ multiplex PCR; TCRdb's copy has only in-frame clones and leaves some out. The data show some 120,000 clones, with 75% to 85% seen just once and around 2.5% held by the top ten. When sampled, the donors appeared nominally healthy, though they likely had unrecorded immune exposures. This TCR was recovered from a young man in good health and CMV-seronegative. Sequencing was done on a sample of PBMCs.

The CDR3 DNA is TGTGCCAGCAGTACGACAGGGGGTGAGCAGCCCCAGCATTTT. This codes for CASSTTGGEQPQHF. V and J are TRBV6-5 and TRBJ1-5; 9 positions agree with TRBD1. This CDR3 has 14 amino acids. J was trimmed by 7 bases and V by 5 bases; bases with no gene match: 6. Germline V lookup: CDR1 MNHEY, CDR2 SVGAGI.